The text below deals with one TCR beta chain. Its antigen is undetermined. This specimen comes from a study of monozygotic twins with inflammatory bowel disease. Findings of the study overall: Variability may have been added to patient repertoires by differing immunosuppressive treatments. T cell subtypes that differed could not be told apart. The co-twins with IBD showed lower TCRbeta diversity (inverse Simpson) than their healthy siblings.

Germline CDR1 reads MGHRA; CDR2 reads YSYEKL. The CDR3 is 13 residues long. Skipping T cell sorting, the study isolated total RNA directly from whole blood. TCRdb re-called the 5' RACE reads and shows each CDR3 protein once, DNA omitted. Its table records about 160,000 distinct CDR3 sequences. The origin of this receptor is a human donor with ulcerative colitis or Crohn's disease, or a healthy co-twin of an affected twin (not recorded which). The sequenced sample consisted of blood. The chain uses TRBV4-1 and TRBJ2-3; TCRdb lists TRBD1, though no DNA is available to test this call. This chain's CDR3 is CASSNRDTDTQYF.